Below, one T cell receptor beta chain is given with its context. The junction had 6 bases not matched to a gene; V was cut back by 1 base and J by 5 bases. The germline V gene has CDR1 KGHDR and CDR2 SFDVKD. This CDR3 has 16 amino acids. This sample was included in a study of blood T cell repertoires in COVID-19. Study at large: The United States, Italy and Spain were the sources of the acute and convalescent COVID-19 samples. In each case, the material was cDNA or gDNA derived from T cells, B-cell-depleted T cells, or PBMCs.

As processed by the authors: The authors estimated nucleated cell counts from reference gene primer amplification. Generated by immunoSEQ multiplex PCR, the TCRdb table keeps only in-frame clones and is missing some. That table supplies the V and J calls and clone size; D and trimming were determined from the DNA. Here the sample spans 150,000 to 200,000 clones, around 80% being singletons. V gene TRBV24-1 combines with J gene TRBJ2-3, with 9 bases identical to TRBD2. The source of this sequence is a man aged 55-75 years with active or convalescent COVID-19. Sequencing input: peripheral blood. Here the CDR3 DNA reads TGTGCCACCAGTGATTTCGTAGCGGGAGATGTAGATACGCAGTATTTT. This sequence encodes CATSDFVAGDVDTQYF.